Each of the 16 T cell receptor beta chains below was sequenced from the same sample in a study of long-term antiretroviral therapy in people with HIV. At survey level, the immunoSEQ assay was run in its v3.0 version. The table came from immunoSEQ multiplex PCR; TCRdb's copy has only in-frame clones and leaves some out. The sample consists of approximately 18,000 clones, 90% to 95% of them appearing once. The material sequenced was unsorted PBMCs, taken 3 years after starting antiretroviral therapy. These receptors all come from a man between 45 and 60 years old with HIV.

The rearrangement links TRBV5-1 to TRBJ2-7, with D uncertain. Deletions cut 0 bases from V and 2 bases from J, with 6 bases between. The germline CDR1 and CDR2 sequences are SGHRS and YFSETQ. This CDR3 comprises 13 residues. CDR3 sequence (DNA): TGCGCCAGCAGCTTGGGCCCCGCCTACGAGCAGTACTTC. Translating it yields CASSLGPAYEQYF. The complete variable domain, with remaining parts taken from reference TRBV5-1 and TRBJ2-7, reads KAGVTQTPRYLIKTRGQQVTLSCSPISGHRSVSWYQQTPGQGLQFLFEYFSETQRNKGNFPGRFSGRQFSNSRSEMNVSTLELGDSALYLCASSLGPAYEQYFGPGTRLTVT.

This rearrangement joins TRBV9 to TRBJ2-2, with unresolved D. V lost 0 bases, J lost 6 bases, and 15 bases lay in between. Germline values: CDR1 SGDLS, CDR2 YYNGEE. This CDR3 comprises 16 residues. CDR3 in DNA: TGTGCCAGCAGCGTAGCGAGCTCTTGGGTCCCCGGGGAGCTGTTTTTT. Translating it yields CASSVASSWVPGELFF.

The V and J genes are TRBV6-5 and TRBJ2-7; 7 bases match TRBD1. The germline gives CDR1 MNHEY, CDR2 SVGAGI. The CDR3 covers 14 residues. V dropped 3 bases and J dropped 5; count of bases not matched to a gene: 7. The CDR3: CASSYSRGTHEQYF. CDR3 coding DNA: TGTGCCAGCAGTTATAGCAGGGGGACCCACGAGCAGTACTTC.

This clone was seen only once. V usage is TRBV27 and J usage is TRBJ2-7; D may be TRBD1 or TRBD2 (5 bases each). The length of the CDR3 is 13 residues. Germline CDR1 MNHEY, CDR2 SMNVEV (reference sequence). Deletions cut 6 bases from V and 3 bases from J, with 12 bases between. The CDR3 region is CASRRDLGYEQYF. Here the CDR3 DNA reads TGTGCCAGCAGACGGGACCTCGGCTACGAGCAGTACTTC.

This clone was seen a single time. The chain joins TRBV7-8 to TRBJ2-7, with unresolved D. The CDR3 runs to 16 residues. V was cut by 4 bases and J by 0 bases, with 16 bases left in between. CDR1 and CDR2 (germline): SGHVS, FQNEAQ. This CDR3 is CASSYREAESSYEQYF. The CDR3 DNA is TGTGCCAGCAGCTACCGCGAGGCCGAAAGCTCCTACGAGCAGTACTTC.

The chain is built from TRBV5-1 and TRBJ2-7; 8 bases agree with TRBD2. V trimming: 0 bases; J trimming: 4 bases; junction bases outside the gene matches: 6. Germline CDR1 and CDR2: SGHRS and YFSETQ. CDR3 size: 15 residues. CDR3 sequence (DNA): TGCGCCAGCAGCTTGGGGGGTAGCGGGGCGTACGAGCAGTACTTC. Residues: CASSLGGSGAYEQYF. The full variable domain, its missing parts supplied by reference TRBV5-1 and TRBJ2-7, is KAGVTQTPRYLIKTRGQQVTLSCSPISGHRSVSWYQQTPGQGLQFLFEYFSETQRNKGNFPGRFSGRQFSNSRSEMNVSTLELGDSALYLCASSLGGSGAYEQYFGPGTRLTVT.

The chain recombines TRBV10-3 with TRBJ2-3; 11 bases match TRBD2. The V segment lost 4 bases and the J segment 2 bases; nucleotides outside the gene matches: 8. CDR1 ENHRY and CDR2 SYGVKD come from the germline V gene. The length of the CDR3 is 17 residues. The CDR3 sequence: CAISVGNSGGVTDTQYF. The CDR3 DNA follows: TGTGCCATCAGTGTGGGAAATAGCGGGGGGGTCACAGATACGCAGTATTTT.

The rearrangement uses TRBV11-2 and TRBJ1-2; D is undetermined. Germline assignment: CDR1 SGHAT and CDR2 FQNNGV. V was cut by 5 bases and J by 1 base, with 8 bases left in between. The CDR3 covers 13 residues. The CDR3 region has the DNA TGTGCCAGCAGCGTAAACAGTAACTATGGCTACACCTTC. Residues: CASSVNSNYGYTF.

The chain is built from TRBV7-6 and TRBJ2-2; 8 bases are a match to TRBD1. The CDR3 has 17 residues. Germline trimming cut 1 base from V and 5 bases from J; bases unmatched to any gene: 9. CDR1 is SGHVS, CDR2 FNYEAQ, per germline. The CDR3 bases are TGTGCCAGCAGCTTAGTGTCAGGGGGCCTGCGAACCGGGGAGCTGTTTTTT. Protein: CASSLVSGGLRTGELFF.

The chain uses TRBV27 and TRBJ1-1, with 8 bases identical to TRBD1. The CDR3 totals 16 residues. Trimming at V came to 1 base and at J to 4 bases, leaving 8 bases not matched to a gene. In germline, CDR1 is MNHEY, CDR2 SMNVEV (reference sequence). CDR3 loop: CASSLLGYRGGTEAFF. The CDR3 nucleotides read TGTGCCAGCAGTTTATTAGGGTACAGGGGGGGCACTGAAGCTTTCTTT.

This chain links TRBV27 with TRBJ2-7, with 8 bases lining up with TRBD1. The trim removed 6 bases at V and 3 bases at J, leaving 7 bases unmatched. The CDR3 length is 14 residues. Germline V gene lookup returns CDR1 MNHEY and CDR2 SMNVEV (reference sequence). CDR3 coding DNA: TGTGCCAGCAGACCGGGACAGGACCTCTACGAGCAGTACTTC. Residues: CASRPGQDLYEQYF.

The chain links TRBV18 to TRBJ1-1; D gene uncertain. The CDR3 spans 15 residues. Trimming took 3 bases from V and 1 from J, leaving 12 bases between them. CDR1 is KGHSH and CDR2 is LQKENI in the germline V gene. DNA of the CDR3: TGTGCCAGCTCACCCTCTAAACAACCGAACACTGAAGCTTTCTTT. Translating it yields CASSPSKQPNTEAFF.

The CDR3 DNA follows: TGTGCCAGTAGTTGGGGACAAACGAACACCGGGGAGCTGTTTTTT. It encodes CASSWGQTNTGELFF. The rearrangement joins TRBV19 to TRBJ2-2, with a tentative D call TRBD1 (6 bases). The germline gives CDR1 LNHDA, CDR2 SQIVND (reference sequence). The CDR3 contains 15 residues. Trimming removed 5 bases from V and 0 bases from J, with 10 bases in between.

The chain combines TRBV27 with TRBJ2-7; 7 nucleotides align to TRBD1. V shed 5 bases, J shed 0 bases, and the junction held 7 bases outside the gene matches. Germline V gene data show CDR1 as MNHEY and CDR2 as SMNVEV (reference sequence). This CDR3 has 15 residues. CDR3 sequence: CASSRVGTASYEQYF. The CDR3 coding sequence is TGTGCCAGCAGTCGGGTTGGGACAGCCTCCTACGAGCAGTACTTC.

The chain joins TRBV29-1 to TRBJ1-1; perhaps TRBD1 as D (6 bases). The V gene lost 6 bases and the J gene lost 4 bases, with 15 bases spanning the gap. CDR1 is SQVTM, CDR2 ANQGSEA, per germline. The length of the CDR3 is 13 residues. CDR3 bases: TGCAGCGTCTCTCCCCTCAGGGGCACTGAAGCTTTCTTT. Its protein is CSVSPLRGTEAFF. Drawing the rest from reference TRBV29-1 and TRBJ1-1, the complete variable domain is SAVISQKPSRDICQRGTSLTIQCQVDSQVTMMFWYRQQPGQSLTLIATANQGSEATYESGFVIDKFPISRPNLTFSTLTVSNMSPEDSSIYLCSVSPLRGTEAFFGQGTRLTVV.

The DNA of the CDR3 is TGTGCCAGCAGCTTCGGGACAGGGGGCGCCCAGCCCCAGCATTTT. This encodes CASSFGTGGAQPQHF. The V call is TRBV5-6, the J call TRBJ1-5; the match to TRBD1 covers 12 bases. J gave up 7 bases and V 2 bases, and 4 bases lay outside the gene matches. This CDR3 is built from 15 residues. Per the germline V gene, CDR1 is SGHDT and CDR2 is YYEEEE.